The 9 T cell receptor beta chains in this list originate from one sample, sequenced in a study of OX40 agonist ivuxolimab in advanced cancers. Libraries were built with the immunoSEQ multiplex PCR assay. Drawn from immuneACCESS, this table holds only the in-frame rearrangements with V and J called that TCRdb kept. Clones are partly lost; checked studies trace under half to an unresolved V gene and leave the rest unexplained. A total of tens of thousands of clones appear in this sample, 80% to 90% of them only once. Under 1.2% of the sample comes from the top ten. The sample here was CD4+ or CD8+ T cells sorted from blood, taken in a trial of the OX40 agonist ivuxolimab. The receptors derive from an adult with an advanced solid tumor such as melanoma, head and neck, liver or kidney cancer.

CDR3 DNA: TGTGCCAGCAGCCTAAGGACAGTCGATAGCAATCAGCCCCAGCATTTT. This sequence encodes CASSLRTVDSNQPQHF. This chain links TRBV2 with TRBJ1-5, with D possibly TRBD1 on 6 matching bases. The V gene's germline CDR1 is SNHLY and CDR2 FYNNEI. The V gene lost 6 bases and the J gene lost 0 bases, with 15 bases spanning the gap. The CDR3 contains 16 residues.

This clone was picked up a small number of times. This chain uses TRBV29-1 with TRBJ1-1; D perhaps matches TRBD1 (6 bases). Looked up from germline, CDR1 is SQVTM and CDR2 is ANQGSEA. The CDR3 is 12 amino acids. Trimming took 6 bases from V and 8 from J, leaving 16 bases between them. In DNA form, the CDR3 reads TGCAGCGTCCGAACTCACAGGGTAGAAGCTTTCTTT. The encoded protein is CSVRTHRVEAFF.

J is TRBJ2-7 and V is TRBV19, with TRBD1 identical over 8 bases. The ends lost 3 bases at V and 4 bases at J; junction bases unmatched: 2. The germline V gene has CDR1 LNHDA and CDR2 SQIVND (reference sequence). This CDR3 has 13 residues. In nucleotides, the CDR3 is TGTGCCAGTAGTATTAGACAGGGGTACGAGCAGTACTTC. Translation: CASSIRQGYEQYF.

This chain links TRBV9 with TRBJ2-1; TRBD2 agrees at 10 bases. Germline values: CDR1 SGDLS, CDR2 YYNGEE. The CDR3 is 18 amino acids. Unmatched junction bases numbered 9, after V lost 0 bases and J lost 3 bases. The CDR3 DNA follows: TGTGCCAGCAGCGTAGTTCTAGCGGGGGTGGAGGGCTACAATGAGCAGTTCTTC. It yields the protein CASSVVLAGVEGYNEQFF.

The chain joins TRBV7-2 to TRBJ2-5; no firm D call. The CDR3 is 14 residues long. V lost 4 bases and J lost 2, with 11 bases in between. Per germline, CDR1 SGHTA and CDR2 FQGNSA. The CDR3 spells CASSSSAPQETQYF. CDR3 DNA: TGTGCCAGCAGCTCCTCAGCGCCACAAGAGACCCAGTACTTC. Together with reference TRBV7-2 and TRBJ2-5, the CDR3 gives the full variable domain: GAGVSQSPSNKVTEKGKDVELRCDPISGHTALYWYRQSLGQGLEFLIYFQGNSAPDKSGLPSDRFSAERTGGSVSTLTIQRTQQEDSAVYLCASSSSAPQETQYFGPGTRLLVL.

The CDR3 spells CASSEYIGRVDEQYF. As DNA, the CDR3 is TGCGCCAGCAGTGAATATATCGGCAGAGTCGATGAGCAGTACTTC. This chain links TRBV10-2 with TRBJ2-7; no definite D call. There are 15 residues in the CDR3. With 3 bases removed from V and 7 bases from J, the gap between germline ends came to 19 bases. Per the germline V gene, CDR1 is WSHSY and CDR2 is SAAADI.

In the case of this clone: Other DNA sequences in this specimen translate into the identical CDR3. The CDR3 reads CASSLAGDSNQPQHF. CDR3 bases: TGTGCCAGCAGCTTAGCAGGGGATAGCAATCAGCCCCAGCATTTT. The V call is TRBV7-9, the J call TRBJ1-5, with D perhaps matching TRBD1 (5 bases). V lost 0 bases and J 0 bases, leaving 6 bases between the germline ends. CDR3 size: 15 residues. Germline V gene sequence: CDR1 SEHNR, CDR2 FQNEAQ (reference sequence).

The rearrangement joins TRBV5-4 to TRBJ1-6; D unresolved. Germline CDR1 and CDR2: SGHNT and YYREEE (reference sequence). The CDR3 is 13 residues long. V was trimmed by 3 bases and J by 9 bases, leaving 10 bases between them. CDR3 sequence: CASSSARGSPLHF. The CDR3 nucleotides read TGTGCCAGCAGCTCCGCTCGAGGTTCACCCCTCCACTTT.

The chain employs TRBV7-9 and TRBJ2-3, with 7 positions matching TRBD1. The CDR3 totals 15 residues. Trimming removed 4 bases from V and 4 bases from J; junction bases left unmatched: 8. Per germline, CDR1 SEHNR and CDR2 FQNEAQ (reference sequence). The CDR3 sequence is CASSSGQRVADTQYF. CDR3 DNA sequence: TGTGCCAGCAGCTCGGGACAGAGGGTCGCAGATACGCAGTATTTT.